The rows below give T cell receptor beta chains drawn from one sample of a study of T-cell memory formation after mild COVID-19. TCRdb re-derived calls from the 5' RACE reads in MiXCR, one entry per CDR3 protein. This table has approximately 300,000 distinct CDR3 sequences, less than 20% appearing once. The sequenced material came from PBMCs or a T cell subset sorted from them (not recorded which). The receptors originated from a man aged 18 to 29 who had mild COVID-19 (a few samples of this study predate the infection). Cell type and time point are not known. Each CDR3 is given with its conserved first and last residue. Each record gives: J gene, D gene, V gene, CDR3 length, CDR3 protein. The D gene is left open where the match is weak.

J: TRBJ2-3; D: TRBD2; V: TRBV7-2; length: 16; CDR3: CASSPWGAGAADTQYF
J: TRBJ1-4; D: TRBD1; V: TRBV7-8; length: 14; CDR3: CASSWDRGGEKLFF
J: TRBJ1-2; D: NA; V: TRBV4-1; length: 13; CDR3: CASRHDRSSGYTF
J: TRBJ2-5; D: TRBD1; V: TRBV5-6; length: 13; CDR3: CASTGTGAETQYF
J: TRBJ2-6; D: TRBD2; V: TRBV2; length: 17; CDR3: CASRDGLAGSGANVLTF
J: TRBJ2-3; D: TRBD2; V: TRBV11-2; length: 14; CDR3: CASKSGGPTDTQYF
J: TRBJ2-1; D: NA; V: TRBV4-3; length: 15; CDR3: CASSQDTSSYNEQFF
J: TRBJ2-2; D: NA; V: TRBV12-3/TRBV12-4; length: 13; CDR3: CASSPPSTGELFF
J: TRBJ2-2; D: NA; V: TRBV3-1; length: 15; CDR3: CASSPGFQGTGELFF
J: TRBJ1-2; D: NA; V: TRBV18; length: 13; CDR3: CASSPTGPYGYTF
J: TRBJ1-6; D: NA; V: TRBV7-2; length: 12; CDR3: CASSFVGSPLHF
J: TRBJ1-3; D: NA; V: TRBV5-1; length: 16; CDR3: CASSLSGPDSGNTIYF
J: TRBJ2-7; D: NA; V: TRBV9; length: 14; CDR3: CASSVGDNSYEQYF
J: TRBJ2-1; D: TRBD2; V: TRBV7-9; length: 14; CDR3: CASSPDGGAYEQFF
J: TRBJ2-3; D: NA; V: TRBV4-1; length: 15; CDR3: CASSQGSLARDTQYF
J: TRBJ1-2; D: NA; V: TRBV7-2; length: 12; CDR3: CASSFDQYGYTF